The 17 T cell receptor beta chains below were found in one sample sequenced in a study of vaccination and CD4 T cells after COVID-19. The antigens of these receptors remain unknown. Treatment: approximately 9-day PBMC culture with coronavirus spike peptide pools or control peptides (ViraFEST assay). The unexposed donor gave CD4+ T cells before the COVID-19 pandemic (2011-2018). Sequencing of cultured CD4+ T cell DNA used the Oncomine TCR Beta short-read assay. TCRdb reprocessed the PCR reads with MiXCR, giving one entry per CDR3 protein. The table has around 6,300 distinct CDR3 sequences, just over 70% seen once; the top ten hold 35% to 45%. The sample taken for sequencing was CD4+ T cells from blood, cultured in vitro. Every receptor here comes from a human donor in good health.

This chain joins TRBV7-8 and TRBJ2-3; D not certain. Germline values: CDR1 SGHVS, CDR2 FQNEAQ. V shed 1 base and J shed 0 bases, with 11 bases lying between them. CDR3 length: 16 amino acids. The DNA of the CDR3 is TGTGCCAGCAGCTTAGTGCCGGGCACAAGCACAGATACGCAGTATTTT. Its translation: CASSLVPGTSTDTQYF.

The rearrangement joins TRBV20-1 to TRBJ1-1; no definite D call. Germline V gene sequence: CDR1 DFQATT, CDR2 SNEGSKA (reference sequence). Trimming cost V 5 bases and J 4 bases, with 14 bases left between them. The CDR3 is made up of 13 amino acids. CDR3 sequence reads: CSAGRVGGTEAFF. The CDR3 bases are TGCAGTGCTGGAAGGGTGGGCGGCACTGAAGCTTTCTTT.

The V and J genes are TRBV5-8 and TRBJ2-3; a possible D gene is TRBD2 (6 bases). V was pared by 7 bases and J by 8 bases, with 14 bases between. This CDR3 has 12 amino acids. Per the germline V gene, CDR1 is SGHTS and CDR2 is YDEGEE. CDR3 nucleotides: TGTGCCAGCTTGAGGAGTAGCGGTACGCAGTATTTT. Translating it yields CASLRSSGTQYF.

This chain uses TRBV2 with TRBJ1-5; a possible D gene is TRBD1 (5 bases). Trimming took 6 bases from V and 4 from J, leaving 10 bases between them. The CDR3 spans 13 residues. CDR1 SNHLY and CDR2 FYNNEI come from the germline V gene. As DNA, the CDR3 is TGTGCCAGCAGCCTCGACAGAAATCAGCCCCAGCATTTT. Its protein product is CASSLDRNQPQHF.

V is TRBV10-3 and J is TRBJ2-5, with 11 positions matching TRBD2. Trimming removed 5 bases from V and 0 bases from J; junction bases left unmatched: 2. Per germline, CDR1 ENHRY and CDR2 SYGVKD. The CDR3 is 15 residues long. In DNA, the CDR3 is TGTGCCATCAGTACACTAGCGGGAGACCAAGAGACCCAGTACTTC. This translates into CAISTLAGDQETQYF.

This clonotype has more than one count but fewer than ten. This rearrangement joins TRBV6-1 to TRBJ1-2; 7 bases line up with TRBD1. Germline CDR1 is MNHNS and CDR2 is SASEGT. CDR3 length: 15 amino acids. The ends lost 3 bases at V and 4 bases at J; junction bases unmatched: 8. The CDR3 protein is CASSDVLGQLYGYTF. CDR3 nucleotide sequence: TGTGCCAGCAGTGATGTTTTGGGACAGCTCTATGGCTACACCTTC.

The chain links TRBV6-1 to TRBJ1-2; no clear D gene. V lost 2 bases and J lost 4, with 14 bases in between. Germline V gene sequence: CDR1 MNHNS, CDR2 SASEGT. This CDR3 is built from 15 residues. The CDR3 DNA sequence: TGTGCCAGCAGTGAACGGAGGGCGGAGAGCTATGGCTACACCTTC. Amino acids: CASSERRAESYGYTF.

This sequence joins TRBV30 and TRBJ1-2; D might be TRBD1 (6 bases). The CDR3 length is 17 residues. V dropped 1 base and J dropped 9 bases, with 27 bases sitting between them. Germline V gene sequence: CDR1 GTSNPN, CDR2 SVGIG (reference sequence). CDR3 sequence (DNA): TGTGCCTGGAGTGAAAGTTTTCGGGGGCTGGGCTCTCTAAGCTACACCTTC. Its protein product is CAWSESFRGLGSLSYTF.

This CDR3 is CSATKTYTGELFF. DNA of the CDR3: TGCAGTGCTACAAAGACTTACACCGGGGAGCTGTTTTTT. The chain links TRBV20-1 to TRBJ2-2; D gene uncertain. CDR3 length equals 13 residues. The germline V and J ends were trimmed by 4 bases and 3 bases, with 9 bases remaining between them. In germline, CDR1 is DFQATT, CDR2 SNEGSKA (reference sequence).

This chain connects TRBV7-2 to TRBJ1-5, with no clear D. This CDR3 spans 16 amino acids. The germline V gene has CDR1 SGHTA and CDR2 FQGNSA. V lost 5 bases and J 1 base, leaving 15 bases between the germline ends. This chain's CDR3 is CASSPLGGMSNQPQHF. CDR3 sequence (DNA): TGTGCCAGCAGCCCTTTGGGAGGGATGAGCAATCAGCCCCAGCATTTT.

This clonotype has a handful of counts. The chain employs TRBV15 and TRBJ2-5, with 9 bases identical to TRBD1. CDR1 is LNHNV, CDR2 YYDKDF, per germline (reference sequence). The CDR3 extends over 15 amino acids. V shed 0 bases and J 5 bases; nucleotides not matched to a gene: 4. The CDR3 loop is CATSRDDRGGETQYF. The CDR3 DNA follows: TGTGCCACCAGCAGAGACGACAGGGGGGGTGAGACCCAGTACTTC. Drawing the rest from reference TRBV15 and TRBJ2-5, the complete variable domain is DAMVIQNPRYQVTQFGKPVTLSCSQTLNHNVMYWYQQKSSQAPKLLFHYYDKDFNNEADTPDNFQSRRPNTSFCFLDIRSPGLGDTAMYLCATSRDDRGGETQYFGPGTRLLVL.

This rearrangement joins TRBV20-1 to TRBJ2-1; 12 nucleotides align to TRBD2. Germline CDR1 reads DFQATT; CDR2 reads SNEGSKA (reference sequence). The CDR3 sequence is 16 residues long. The trim removed 0 bases at V and 7 bases at J, leaving 7 bases unmatched. DNA of the CDR3: TGCAGTGCTAGAGAGGGACTAGCGGGCCGAAGGAATGAGCAGTTCTTC. Its protein is CSAREGLAGRRNEQFF.

The genes are TRBV19 and TRBJ2-3; 8 bases align to TRBD1. The CDR3 has 17 residues. The germline V gene has CDR1 LNHDA and CDR2 SQIVND (reference sequence). J lost 2 bases, V lost 9 bases, and 16 bases had no gene match. In DNA form, the CDR3 reads TGTGCCAGCTCCGAAAGGAGACAGGGGCTCCTCACAGATACGCAGTATTTT. Translating it yields CASSERRQGLLTDTQYF.

This clonotype has a handful of counts. This chain links TRBV15 with TRBJ2-4; 8 bases line up with TRBD1. Germline V gene data show CDR1 as LNHNV and CDR2 as YYDKDF (reference sequence). J gave up 6 bases and V 4 bases, and 5 bases lay outside the gene matches. CDR3 length: 14 residues. In nucleotides, the CDR3 is TGTGCCACCAGCACTAGGACAGGGATAAACATTCAGTACTTC. The encoded protein is CATSTRTGINIQYF. The complete variable domain, with remaining parts taken from reference TRBV15 and TRBJ2-4, reads DAMVIQNPRYQVTQFGKPVTLSCSQTLNHNVMYWYQQKSSQAPKLLFHYYDKDFNNEADTPDNFQSRRPNTSFCFLDIRSPGLGDTAMYLCATSTRTGINIQYFGAGTRLSVL.

V is TRBV6-5 and J is TRBJ1-1; D may be TRBD1 (5 bases). The CDR3 is made up of 17 amino acids. The V gene's germline CDR1 is MNHEY and CDR2 SVGAGI. V shed 0 bases and J shed 5 bases, with 19 bases lying between them. The CDR3, as DNA: TGTGCCAGCAGTTACTCAGAAGGGCGCAAGAGGGGAACTGAAGCTTTCTTT. This gives the protein CASSYSEGRKRGTEAFF.

This clonotype was counted only a few times. This rearrangement joins TRBV7-2 to TRBJ1-2; D remains ambiguous. Trimming removed 2 bases at V and 4 bases at J, with 17 bases between. Germline loops: CDR1 SGHTA, CDR2 FQGNSA. The CDR3 contains 16 residues. This chain's CDR3 is CASSLSQWVRGYGYTF. The DNA of the CDR3 is TGTGCCAGCAGCTTATCCCAATGGGTACGCGGCTATGGCTACACCTTC.

The chain combines TRBV6-2 or TRBV6-3 with TRBJ1-1; no definite D call. The CDR3 contains 12 residues. V shed 8 bases and J shed 1 base, with 8 bases lying between them. Germline values: CDR1 MNHEY, CDR2 SVGEGT. In nucleotides, the CDR3 is TGTGCCAGCGCTGGATGGAACACTGAAGCTTTCTTT. Translating it yields CASAGWNTEAFF.